Described below is a single TCR beta chain sequence and its context. The CDR3 covers 15 residues. V lost 2 bases, J lost 0 bases, and 8 bases lay in between. Germline CDR1 is LGHNA and CDR2 is YSLEER. During active infection, Seattle patients enrolled and were then monitored through disease. This sample is part of a study of blood T cell repertoires in COVID-19. Study-wide context: Sources were T cells, B-cell-depleted T cells, or PBMCs; the material itself was cDNA or gDNA.

In the original processing: Estimation of nucleated cell counts relied on the amplification of reference gene primers. Only in-frame clones appear in the TCRdb table, and some are missing; sequencing was by immunoSEQ multiplex PCR. That table gives V, J and clone size, and the DNA gave D and trimming. The sample records approximately 150,000 clones, approximately 92% being singletons. The chain employs TRBV4-3 and TRBJ1-5; D is uncertain. This TCR derives from a man younger than 35 with COVID-19, enrolled during active disease. Sequencing was done on a sample of peripheral blood. CDR3 in amino acids: CASSQSRYSNQPQHF. CDR3 in DNA: TGCGCCAGCAGCCAATCCAGGTATAGCAATCAGCCCCAGCATTTT.